What follows is one T cell receptor beta chain and its context. Here immunoSEQ multiplex PCR was the method, and the copy in TCRdb shows in-frame clones only, minus some. This sample has approximately 200,000 clones, with approximately 88% found just once. The sample comes from a study of blood T cell repertoires in COVID-19. Study background: The study drew acute and convalescent COVID-19 samples from the United States, Italy and Spain.

This CDR3 is built from 14 residues. V lost 5 bases, J lost 5 bases, and 6 bases stayed unmatched. CDR1 is SGHAT and CDR2 is FQNNGV in the germline V gene. Individuals drawn from 20 to 30 US areas were roughly 18 to 95 years old. Categorization into cohorts depended on clinical history that participants reported. Sequenced sample: PBMCs or T cells enriched from blood (not recorded which). The clonotype was recovered from a woman in her twenties or thirties who had been exposed to COVID-19. The chain is built from TRBV11-2 and TRBJ2-5; TRBD2 matches at 9 bases. The CDR3 region is CASSAGTSIETQYF. The CDR3 bases are TGTGCCAGCAGCGCGGGGACTAGCATCGAGACCCAGTACTTC.